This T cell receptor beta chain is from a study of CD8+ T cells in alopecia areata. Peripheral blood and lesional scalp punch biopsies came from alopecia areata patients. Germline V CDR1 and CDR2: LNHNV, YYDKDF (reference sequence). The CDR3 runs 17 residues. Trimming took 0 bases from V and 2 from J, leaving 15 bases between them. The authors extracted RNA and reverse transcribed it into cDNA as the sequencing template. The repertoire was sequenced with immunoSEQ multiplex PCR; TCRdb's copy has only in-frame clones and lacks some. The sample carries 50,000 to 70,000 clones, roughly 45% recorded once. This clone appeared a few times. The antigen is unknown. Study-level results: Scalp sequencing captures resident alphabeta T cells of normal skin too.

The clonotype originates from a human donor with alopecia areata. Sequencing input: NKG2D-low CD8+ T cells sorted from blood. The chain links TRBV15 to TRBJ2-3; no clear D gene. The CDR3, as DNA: TGTGCCACCAGCAGAGATCATCAGCTGTTGGCCACAGATACGCAGTATTTT. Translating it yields CATSRDHQLLATDTQYF.